A single sample is the source of the 9 T cell receptor beta chains below, sequenced in a study of T cell repertoires in cytomegalovirus infection. No antigens are known for them. TCRdb reanalysed the reads using MiXCR and keeps one entry per CDR3 protein. The sample records around 300,000 distinct CDR3 sequences, around 20% being singletons. This specimen consisted of cultured PBMCs, obtained from culture after CMV antigen stimulation. Receptors were obtained from a human donor in good health (CMV status not recorded). Some clones in this sample may be carry-over from other donors' samples.

This clonotype has more than one count but fewer than ten. This rearrangement joins TRBV12-3 or TRBV12-4 to TRBJ2-3; 10 bases agree with TRBD2. The CDR3 sequence is 17 residues long. Trimming took 0 bases from V and 6 from J; bases not matched to a gene: 9. The CDR3 loop is CASSLARRLAGVDTQYF. CDR3 bases: TGTGCCAGCAGTTTAGCGCGAAGGCTAGCGGGAGTTGATACGCAGTATTTT.

In this sample, this clonotype turned up a few times. CDR3 coding DNA: TGTGCCACCAGTGACGCCGGTAGTGAAAAACTGTTTTTT. Its protein is CATSDAGSEKLFF. The chain combines TRBV24-1 with TRBJ1-4; no firm D call. Germline values: CDR1 KGHDR, CDR2 SFDVKD. The CDR3 runs to 13 residues. V lost 4 bases to trimming and J lost 7 bases, with 9 bases between them.

There are a few counts of this clonotype. V and J are TRBV7-6 and TRBJ2-5; D not resolved. The germline V gene has CDR1 SGHVS and CDR2 FNYEAQ. Trimming removed 2 bases from V and 4 bases from J, with 17 bases in between. The CDR3 contains 16 residues. The CDR3 nucleotides are TGTGCCAGCAGCTTATCCCCGGGTCGTGTTGGAGAGACCCAGTACTTC. This codes for CASSLSPGRVGETQYF.

This clonotype occurred a few times. This chain joins TRBV28 and TRBJ2-2; unclear D gene. The V gene lost 1 base and the J gene lost 1 base, with 10 bases spanning the gap. This CDR3 is built from 16 residues. Looked up from germline, CDR1 is MDHEN and CDR2 is SYDVKM. This chain's CDR3 is CASSLLAVKNTGELFF. In nucleotides, the CDR3 is TGTGCCAGCAGTTTATTGGCAGTCAAGAACACCGGGGAGCTGTTTTTT.

The V gene is TRBV29-1, the J gene TRBJ2-5; tentatively, D is TRBD1 (5 bases). CDR1 is SQVTM, CDR2 ANQGSEA, per germline. The CDR3 totals 15 residues. V was clipped by 3 bases and J by 2 bases, with 16 bases between them. CDR3 nucleotides: TGCAGCGTTGAGCGTCGGACAAACGAACAAGAGACCCAGTACTTC. As protein: CSVERRTNEQETQYF.

This clonotype was detected many times. The chain has TRBV19 and TRBJ2-3; 13 nucleotides agree with TRBD2. Germline trimming cut 6 bases from V and 1 base from J; bases unmatched to any gene: 1. This CDR3 has 15 residues. Germline assignment: CDR1 LNHDA and CDR2 SQIVND (reference sequence). The CDR3 here is CASRTSGGGTDTQYF. The CDR3 DNA sequence: TGTGCCAGTAGAACTAGCGGGGGGGGCACAGATACGCAGTATTTT.

This clonotype was observed a few times. The rearrangement uses TRBV7-3 and TRBJ2-3; possible D gene TRBD2, 6 bases. Per germline, CDR1 SGHTA and CDR2 FQGTGA. With 4 bases removed from V and 2 bases from J, the gap between germline ends came to 16 bases. The CDR3 is 16 amino acids. The CDR3: CASSSLGGGSTDTQYF. In DNA, the CDR3 is TGTGCCAGCAGCTCCCTTGGGGGAGGTTCCACAGATACGCAGTATTTT.

This clonotype has ten or more counts. The CDR3 loop reads CASSPGGPNQPQHF. CDR3 DNA sequence: TGTGCCAGCAGCCCCGGGGGGCCTAATCAGCCCCAGCATTTT. This chain joins TRBV12-3 or TRBV12-4 and TRBJ1-5; D perhaps matches TRBD1 (6 bases). Trimming removed 6 bases at V and 4 bases at J, with 13 bases between. The length of the CDR3 is 14 residues.

The rearrangement links TRBV7-9 to TRBJ2-1, with a tentative D call TRBD2 (6 bases). Germline CDR1 is SEHNR and CDR2 is FQNEAQ (reference sequence). With 6 bases removed from V and 0 bases from J, the gap between germline ends came to 15 bases. CDR3 size: 16 residues. This chain's CDR3 is CASRPGPGSSYNEQFF. The CDR3, as DNA: TGTGCCAGCAGACCCGGACCCGGGAGCTCCTACAATGAGCAGTTCTTC.